This T cell receptor beta chain was sequenced in a study of CD8 T cells in Susac syndrome. cDNA came from about 0.46 to 1 ug RNA primed by random hexamers. TCRdb itself ran the immunoSEQ multiplex PCR reads through MiXCR, one entry per CDR3 protein. There are approximately 71,000 distinct CDR3 sequences in the sample; over 90% occur only once, and 0.11% lies in the top ten. Trimming took off 5 bases at V and 0 bases at J, with 13 bases between the two ends. The CDR3 extends over 15 amino acids. Germline V gives CDR1 LNHNV, CDR2 YYDKDF (reference sequence). This sequence was found in a human donor with multiple sclerosis. This chain connects TRBV15 to TRBJ1-1, with TRBD1 as a possible D gene (6 bases). What was sequenced was CD4+ T cells from PBMCs. CDR3 nucleotides: TGTGCCACCAGCCCAGGGGACTCTATGAACACTGAAGCTTTCTTT. Translated, it gives CATSPGDSMNTEAFF.